This entry features one TCR beta chain sequence. Profiling relied on immunoSEQ multiplex PCR, and the TCRdb table lists in-frame clones only, not all of them. The data contain some 40,000 clones, under 90% of them singletons. V gave up 4 bases and J gave up 5 bases, with 11 bases separating them. The CDR3 length is 13 residues. Germline V gene sequence: CDR1 SGHDT, CDR2 YYEEEE. The sample is drawn from a study of graft-versus-host responses after intestinal transplantation. Study background: Multivisceral, liver-intestinal, or isolated intestinal grafts went to recipients.

The receptor comes from a human patient who received an intestinal transplant, so some T cells may come from the graft donor. The chain joins TRBV5-6 to TRBJ2-3, with D unclear. The material was PBMCs, obtained 267 days after transplant. The CDR3 DNA follows: TGTGCCAGCAGCCACCTTTTGGGAGATACGCAGTATTTT. Translating gives CASSHLLGDTQYF.